Listed below are T cell receptor beta chains from one sample, sequenced in a study of T-cell memory formation after mild COVID-19. Each CDR3 protein gets one entry after TCRdb re-called the 5' RACE reads with MiXCR. The sample has under 250,000 distinct CDR3 sequences; roughly a tenth are singletons. The sample was PBMCs or a T cell subset sorted from them (not recorded which). The receptors were gathered from a man between 18 and 35 years old who had mild COVID-19 (a few samples of this study predate the infection). Cell type and time point are not known. CDR3s leave out the opening cysteine and the closing phenylalanine or tryptophan.

CDR3aa: ASSLQAGGLEQF
j_gene: TRBJ2-1
v_gene: TRBV7-9

CDR3aa: ASRGTDLYGYT
j_gene: TRBJ1-2
v_gene: TRBV27

CDR3aa: ASSQASGEHEQY
j_gene: TRBJ2-7
v_gene: TRBV4-2

CDR3aa: SVAGTDRETQY
j_gene: TRBJ2-5
v_gene: TRBV29-1

CDR3aa: ASSYSSFGQGKFEAF
j_gene: TRBJ1-1
v_gene: TRBV6-2/TRBV6-3

CDR3aa: AISEGGRRYGYT
j_gene: TRBJ1-2
v_gene: TRBV10-3

CDR3aa: ASSGPDHNTGELF
j_gene: TRBJ2-2
v_gene: TRBV7-6

CDR3aa: AISEVDQPQH
j_gene: TRBJ1-5
v_gene: TRBV10-3

CDR3aa: ASSRTGGAGGYT
j_gene: TRBJ1-2
v_gene: TRBV7-2

CDR3aa: ASSSPGGPWTQY
j_gene: TRBJ2-5
v_gene: TRBV7-2

CDR3aa: ASSLLGQPNQPQH
j_gene: TRBJ1-5
v_gene: TRBV7-9

CDR3aa: ASSPSGAETQY
j_gene: TRBJ2-5
v_gene: TRBV7-6

CDR3aa: ASSGKRGAQETQY
j_gene: TRBJ2-5
v_gene: TRBV5-1

CDR3aa: AISGPVREGNYGYT
j_gene: TRBJ1-2
v_gene: TRBV10-3

CDR3aa: ASSYSDREETQY
j_gene: TRBJ2-5
v_gene: TRBV6-2/TRBV6-3

CDR3aa: ASSFYPQRNTEAF
j_gene: TRBJ1-1
v_gene: TRBV5-8

CDR3aa: ASSQGGSREDTQY
j_gene: TRBJ2-3
v_gene: TRBV4-2

CDR3aa: ASSSSGGAETQY
j_gene: TRBJ2-5
v_gene: TRBV12-3/TRBV12-4

CDR3aa: ASRRGDNQPQH
j_gene: TRBJ1-5
v_gene: TRBV7-9

CDR3aa: ASIPGQNTEAF
j_gene: TRBJ1-1
v_gene: TRBV19

CDR3aa: ASSSENYGYT
j_gene: TRBJ1-2
v_gene: TRBV5-1

CDR3aa: ASSYGGFGYGYT
j_gene: TRBJ1-2
v_gene: TRBV6-5

CDR3aa: ASSAVGGATYEQY
j_gene: TRBJ2-7
v_gene: TRBV9

CDR3aa: ASRTGQLSNQPQH
j_gene: TRBJ1-5
v_gene: TRBV6-2/TRBV6-3

CDR3aa: ASSLDSGTGNEQF
j_gene: TRBJ2-1
v_gene: TRBV5-1

CDR3aa: SAPPATNEKLF
j_gene: TRBJ1-4
v_gene: TRBV20-1

CDR3aa: SARRREQF
j_gene: TRBJ2-1
v_gene: TRBV20-1

CDR3aa: ASSPWTSADTQY
j_gene: TRBJ2-3
v_gene: TRBV5-1

CDR3aa: ASSSQGGDNEQF
j_gene: TRBJ2-1
v_gene: TRBV12-3/TRBV12-4